This T cell receptor (beta chain) was profiled in a study of early T cells in non-severe SARS-CoV-2 infection. The table lists this clonotype with many counts. One entry per CDR3 protein, called by TCRdb with MiXCR from the 5' RACE reads. The sample consists of roughly 52,000 distinct CDR3 sequences, under 7.5% of them appearing once. The CDR3 length is 12 residues. Trimming removed 7 bases from V and 4 bases from J, with 11 bases in between. The TCR originated in an adult who was a healthcare worker with PCR-confirmed SARS-CoV-2 infection or an uninfected control (not recorded which). V usage is TRBV12-3 or TRBV12-4 and J usage is TRBJ2-7; D assignment may be TRBD1 or TRBD2 (6 bases each). The sequences come from whole blood, collected at baseline. The CDR3 DNA follows: TGTGCCAGCACCGGAGGGGGTTACGAGCAGTACTTC. Translated: CASTGGGYEQYF.